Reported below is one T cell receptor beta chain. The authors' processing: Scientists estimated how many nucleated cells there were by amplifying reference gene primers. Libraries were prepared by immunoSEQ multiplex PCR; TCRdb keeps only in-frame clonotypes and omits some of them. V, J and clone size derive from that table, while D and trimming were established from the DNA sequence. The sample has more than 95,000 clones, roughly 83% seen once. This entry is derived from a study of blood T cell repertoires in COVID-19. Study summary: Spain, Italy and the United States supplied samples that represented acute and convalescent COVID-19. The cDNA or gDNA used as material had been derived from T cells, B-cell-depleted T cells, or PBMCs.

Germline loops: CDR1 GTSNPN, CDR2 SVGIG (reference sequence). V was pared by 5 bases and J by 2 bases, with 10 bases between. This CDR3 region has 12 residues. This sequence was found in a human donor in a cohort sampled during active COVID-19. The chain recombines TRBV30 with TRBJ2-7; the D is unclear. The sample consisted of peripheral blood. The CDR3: CAWGLDAYEQYF. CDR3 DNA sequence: TGTGCCTGGGGGCTAGATGCCTACGAGCAGTACTTC.